A single sample gave rise to the 32 T cell receptor beta chains below, sequenced in a study of cytomegalovirus exposure and HLA in healthy donors. PCR primers comprised 60 Vbeta and 13 Jbeta primers. Sequencing used immunoSEQ multiplex PCR; TCRdb keeps in-frame clones, though not all of them. The sample contains roughly 200,000 clones, over 60% of which appear only once. The material sequenced was PBMCs. Every receptor here comes from a woman aged 30 to 39 in good health and CMV-seropositive.

Comment on this clone: One end of the junction is discordant with germline, which a read error may explain. The V and J genes are TRBV5-1 and TRBJ1-6; 11 positions agree with TRBD1. This CDR3 has 18 amino acids. Germline V lookup: CDR1 SGHRS, CDR2 YFSETQ. The CDR3 sequence is CASSRGRDRGSLYSPLHF. The CDR3 region has the DNA TGCGCCAGCAGTAGGGGCCGGGACAGGGGGTCCCTCTATTCGCCCCTCCACTTT.

This clone has a handful of counts. This chain connects TRBV28 to TRBJ2-7; D not certain. The V end was cut by 3 bases, the J end by 3 bases, with 6 bases between. The CDR3 consists of 12 residues. Germline V gene lookup returns CDR1 MDHEN and CDR2 SYDVKM. CDR3 DNA: TGTGCCAGCAGTTTCTGGAGCTACGAGCAGTACTTC. It yields the protein CASSFWSYEQYF.

V usage is TRBV19 and J usage is TRBJ1-1; 11 bases are a match to TRBD1. The germline CDR1 and CDR2 sequences are LNHDA and SQIVND (reference sequence). The CDR3 is 16 residues long. Germline trimming cut 7 bases from V and 2 bases from J; bases unmatched to any gene: 9. The CDR3 nucleotides read TGTGCCAGTATTCAGGGGACAGGGGGAGTCAACACTGAAGCTTTCTTT. Its translation is CASIQGTGGVNTEAFF.

This chain joins TRBV11-3 and TRBJ2-1; TRBD2 matches at 9 bases. With 5 bases clipped from V and 4 bases from J, the junction kept 6 bases outside the gene matches. CDR1 and CDR2 from the germline V gene are SGHNT and YENEEA. This CDR3 comprises 15 residues. As DNA, the CDR3 is TGTGCCAGCAGCCATAGCGGGGGACCTTACAATGAGCAGTTCTTC. It yields the protein CASSHSGGPYNEQFF.

The chain links TRBV21-1 to TRBJ1-5; TRBD1, the D gene given by the table, was not confirmed from the DNA. TRBV21-1 is annotated as a pseudogene. The CDR3 consists of 16 residues. CDR3 nucleotide sequence: TGTGCCAGCGTAGGGCGGAACAGGGCAGGCAATCAGCCCCAGCATTTT. It translates to CASVGRNRAGNQPQHF.

The V and J genes are TRBV5-4 and TRBJ2-3, with 8 bases lining up with TRBD2. CDR1 and CDR2 (germline): SGHNT, YYREEE (reference sequence). The CDR3 has 16 residues. V was pared by 6 bases and J by 2 bases, with 11 bases of the junction left unmatched. The CDR3 spells CASTSGGRPTTDTQYF. CDR3 nucleotide sequence: TGTGCCAGCACGTCGGGAGGGCGACCTACCACAGATACGCAGTATTTT.

This clone was picked up a small number of times. The chain carries TRBV7-2 and TRBJ1-1; the match to TRBD1 covers 7 bases. Germline CDR1 is SGHTA and CDR2 is FQGNSA. V lost 5 bases, J lost 10 bases, and 19 bases stayed unmatched. CDR3 length: 16 amino acids. The CDR3, as DNA: TGTGCCAGCAGCCTAGACAGGGTGGGGCTGGGTGCCTCAGCTTTCTTT. It encodes CASSLDRVGLGASAFF.

This clone was counted a few times. The chain uses TRBV9 and TRBJ2-3, with TRBD1 matching 9 bases. The CDR3 totals 14 residues. CDR1 and CDR2 from the germline V gene are SGDLS and YYNGEE. V was pared by 4 bases and J by 4 bases, with 4 bases of the junction left unmatched. CDR3 in amino acids: CASSQTGGPDTQYF. CDR3 DNA sequence: TGTGCCAGCAGCCAAACAGGGGGCCCAGATACGCAGTATTTT.

The CDR3 reads CASSLGSTGSGTDTQYF. CDR3 in DNA: TGTGCCAGCAGCCTAGGATCGACAGGGAGCGGCACAGATACGCAGTATTTT. V and J are TRBV7-3 and TRBJ2-3, with 7 nucleotides matching TRBD1. Germline CDR1 is SGHTA and CDR2 is FQGTGA. The CDR3 runs 17 residues. Trimming at V came to 5 bases and at J to 1 base, leaving 12 bases not matched to a gene.

This chain joins TRBV18 and TRBJ1-2; 7 nucleotides line up with TRBD1. The germline gives CDR1 KGHSH, CDR2 LQKENI. V lost 5 bases, J lost 8 bases, and 11 bases stayed unmatched. CDR3 length: 14 amino acids. The chain's CDR3 is CASSSPDRAWGYTF. Written as DNA, the CDR3 is TGTGCCAGCTCATCCCCAGACAGGGCATGGGGCTACACCTTC. The whole variable domain, remainder taken from reference TRBV18 and TRBJ1-2, is NAGVMQNPRHLVRRRGQEARLRCSPMKGHSHVYWYRQLPEEGLKFMVYLQKENIIDESGMPKERFSAEFPKEGPSILRIQQVVRGDSAAYFCASSSPDRAWGYTFGSGTRLTVV.

This clone showed up just a few times. The chain uses TRBV19 and TRBJ1-1, with D possibly being TRBD1 (6 bases). Trimming took off 0 bases at V and 1 base at J, with 9 bases between the two ends. The length of the CDR3 is 15 residues. CDR1 is LNHDA and CDR2 is SQIVND in the germline V gene (reference sequence). CDR3 protein: CASSIDNRANTEAFF. The CDR3, as DNA: TGTGCCAGTAGTATAGATAACAGGGCGAACACTGAAGCTTTCTTT.

This chain connects TRBV5-1 to TRBJ2-3; 8 positions agree with TRBD1. CDR3 size: 15 residues. V trimming: 4 bases; J trimming: 6 bases; junction bases outside the gene matches: 10. The germline CDR1 and CDR2 sequences are SGHRS and YFSETQ. In DNA form, the CDR3 reads TGCGCCAGCAGCGAGTCGGCAGGGGGCTCCGATACGCAGTATTTT. It specifies CASSESAGGSDTQYF.

The chain recombines TRBV18 with TRBJ2-7; tentatively, D is TRBD1 (6 bases). Between the trimmed V and J ends, which lost 3 bases and 4 bases, there was a span of 16 bases. This CDR3 contains 15 residues. Germline CDR1 reads KGHSH; CDR2 reads LQKENI. The DNA of the CDR3 is TGTGCCAGCTCACCGCAGGGGACCATTGTATACGAGCAGTACTTC. Its translation is CASSPQGTIVYEQYF.

A few counts support this clone. V usage is TRBV4-2 and J usage is TRBJ1-1; tentatively, D is TRBD1 (6 bases). V gave up 2 bases and J gave up 2 bases, with 15 bases separating them. The germline CDR1 and CDR2 sequences are LGHNA and YNFKEQ. The length of the CDR3 is 16 residues. The CDR3 DNA is TGTGCCAGCAGCCAAAGACCGGGACAAAGAAACACTGAAGCTTTCTTT. It codes for CASSQRPGQRNTEAFF.

This clone showed up just a few times. The V call is TRBV4-1, the J call TRBJ1-2; the D is unclear. CDR1 MGHRA and CDR2 YSYEKL come from the germline V gene. V was clipped by 2 bases and J by 1 base, with 5 bases between them. The CDR3 is 13 amino acids. The CDR3 bases are TGCGCCAGCAGCCAATCCGGTAACTATGGCTACACCTTC. It is translated as CASSQSGNYGYTF.

The chain has TRBV9 and TRBJ2-1; D is perhaps TRBD1 (6 bases). Germline V gene lookup returns CDR1 SGDLS and CDR2 YYNGEE. CDR3 size: 13 residues. Trimming stripped 1 base from V and 10 bases from J, with 12 bases between. CDR3 region: CASSVMTTGEQFF. Here the CDR3 DNA reads TGTGCCAGCAGCGTAATGACCACAGGGGAGCAGTTCTTC.

This clone turned up a few times. This rearrangement joins TRBV4-2 to TRBJ1-2, with no clear D. The V end lost 0 bases, the J end lost 7 bases, and 12 bases lay between the germline ends. The CDR3 sequence is 14 residues long. Germline CDR1 reads LGHNA; CDR2 reads YNFKEQ. Here the CDR3 reads CASSQDREAGGYTF. The CDR3 DNA reads as TGTGCCAGCAGCCAAGATCGCGAGGCGGGTGGCTACACCTTC.

The rearrangement joins TRBV28 to TRBJ2-1; D is undetermined. The CDR3 has 16 amino acids. V was pared by 2 bases and J by 3 bases, with 14 bases between. Germline V lookup: CDR1 MDHEN, CDR2 SYDVKM. In nucleotides, the CDR3 is TGTGCCAGCAGTTTACTGGGCAGACGTATCTACAATGAGCAGTTCTTC. It specifies CASSLLGRRIYNEQFF.

This chain uses TRBV5-4 with TRBJ2-5, with D hard to call. CDR3 length: 15 residues. Germline V gives CDR1 SGHNT, CDR2 YYREEE (reference sequence). The V and J ends lost 4 bases and 2 bases respectively, with 15 bases between them. The CDR3 spells CASSPPGRHQETQYF. Written as DNA, the CDR3 is TGTGCCAGCAGCCCCCCTGGGCGCCATCAAGAGACCCAGTACTTC.

The genes are TRBV7-9 and TRBJ2-3; maybe TRBD1 (5 bases). The germline V and J ends were trimmed by 3 bases and 3 bases, with 7 bases remaining between them. The CDR3 is made up of 13 amino acids. CDR1 and CDR2 (germline): SEHNR, FQNEAQ (reference sequence). CDR3 sequence reads: CASSFPGTDTQYF. The CDR3 nucleotides read TGTGCCAGCAGCTTCCCAGGGACAGATACGCAGTATTTT.

The V gene is TRBV7-8, the J gene TRBJ2-6; unclear D gene. CDR1 is SGHVS and CDR2 is FQNEAQ in the germline V gene. V was clipped by 5 bases and J by 1 base, with 12 bases between them. The CDR3 sequence is 16 residues long. Written as DNA, the CDR3 is TGTGCCAGCAGCATCTTGCAGGTTTCTGGGGCCAACGTCCTGACTTTC. Translation: CASSILQVSGANVLTF.

This clone showed up just a few times. The genes are TRBV23-1 and TRBJ2-7; 9 bases are shared with TRBD2. TRBV23-1 is reported as an ORF; its role is uncertain. This CDR3 has 20 amino acids. With 6 bases clipped from V and 2 bases from J, the junction kept 23 bases outside the gene matches. CDR3: CASSLPGLALKTSKAYEQYF. In DNA form, the CDR3 reads TGCGCCAGCAGCCTCCCGGGACTAGCCTTGAAAACAAGTAAAGCCTACGAGCAGTACTTC.

Details on this clone: A read error may account for a junction end that differs from germline. The chain couples TRBV5-1 to TRBJ2-7; 7 bases are shared with TRBD2. The CDR3 is 12 amino acids. Germline V CDR1 and CDR2: SGHRS, YFSETQ. The CDR3 reads CASSPGDYHTDF. The DNA for the CDR3 is TGCGCCAGCAGCCCCGGGGACTACCATACCGACTTC.

The table lists this clone with a count of one. This rearrangement joins TRBV27 to TRBJ1-4, with D maybe TRBD1 (6 bases). Trimming took off 6 bases at V and 2 bases at J, with 13 bases between the two ends. CDR3 length: 15 residues. From germline, CDR1 is MNHEY and CDR2 SMNVEV (reference sequence). CDR3 in amino acids: CASSLQGLTNEKLFF. The CDR3 region has the DNA TGTGCCAGCAGCCTGCAGGGGTTGACTAATGAAAAACTGTTTTTT.

This clone appeared a few times. The J gene is TRBJ1-1, the V gene TRBV18; D unresolved. The CDR3 extends over 13 amino acids. Per germline, CDR1 KGHSH and CDR2 LQKENI. Deletions cut 3 bases from V and 3 bases from J, with 8 bases between. DNA of the CDR3: TGTGCCAGCTCACCTAGACAAGACACTGAAGCTTTCTTT. This sequence encodes CASSPRQDTEAFF. The variable domain in full, with the rest retrieved from reference TRBV18 and TRBJ1-1, is NAGVMQNPRHLVRRRGQEARLRCSPMKGHSHVYWYRQLPEEGLKFMVYLQKENIIDESGMPKERFSAEFPKEGPSILRIQQVVRGDSAAYFCASSPRQDTEAFFGQGTRLTVV.

The rearrangement joins TRBV29-1 to TRBJ2-1; maybe TRBD1 (5 bases). CDR3 length: 15 residues. The germline V gene has CDR1 SQVTM and CDR2 ANQGSEA. V lost 6 bases and J 0 bases, leaving 15 bases between the germline ends. CDR3 region: CSVLGGASSYNEQFF. For the CDR3, the DNA is TGCAGCGTACTTGGTGGGGCGAGCTCCTACAATGAGCAGTTCTTC.

The CDR3 DNA is TGTGCCAGCAGCTTAGCAGGGGGCGGAGGCTACGAGCAGTACTTC. Encoded protein: CASSLAGGGGYEQYF. This sequence joins TRBV7-2 and TRBJ2-7, with 7 bases matching TRBD1. The CDR3 spans 15 residues. The germline V gene encodes CDR1 SGHTA and CDR2 FQGNSA. Losses at the gene ends were 0 bases for V and 3 bases for J; bases not matched to a gene: 5. Complete variable domain (other parts from reference TRBV7-2 and TRBJ2-7): GAGVSQSPSNKVTEKGKDVELRCDPISGHTALYWYRQSLGQGLEFLIYFQGNSAPDKSGLPSDRFSAERTGGSVSTLTIQRTQQEDSAVYLCASSLAGGGGYEQYFGPGTRLTVT.

This clone was found once. The chain joins TRBV28 to TRBJ2-2; the match to TRBD1 covers 10 bases. Germline assignment: CDR1 MDHEN and CDR2 SYDVKM. The CDR3 has 16 amino acids. J was trimmed by 1 base and V by 3 bases; bases with no gene match: 2. The CDR3 coding sequence is TGTGCCAGCAGTTTCGGGGACAGGGGGAACACCGGGGAGCTGTTTTTT. Amino acid sequence: CASSFGDRGNTGELFF.

This clone was recorded a few times. The chain has TRBV7-3 and TRBJ1-1; D gene ambiguous. The length of the CDR3 is 14 residues. V was clipped by 5 bases and J by 0 bases, with 10 bases between them. Germline CDR1 SGHTA, CDR2 FQGTGA. Here the CDR3 reads CASSLQPMNTEAFF. DNA of the CDR3: TGTGCCAGCAGCCTTCAACCTATGAACACTGAAGCTTTCTTT.

CDR3 residues: CASSVSQGYNYGYTF. In DNA form, the CDR3 reads TGTGCCAGCAGCGTTTCACAGGGATATAACTATGGCTACACCTTC. J is TRBJ1-2 and V is TRBV9, with a possible D match to TRBD1 (6 bases). Looked up from germline, CDR1 is SGDLS and CDR2 is YYNGEE. There are 15 residues in the CDR3. V gave up 2 bases and J gave up 1 base, with 12 bases separating them.

The chain combines TRBV7-3 with TRBJ2-3, with 7 bases matching TRBD2. V gave up 6 bases and J gave up 5 bases; unmatched junction bases: 11. The CDR3 has 15 amino acids. Germline CDR1 is SGHTA and CDR2 is FQGTGA. CDR3 residues: CASSAAAGRRDTQYF. The CDR3 nucleotides read TGTGCCAGCAGTGCCGCAGCGGGAAGGAGAGATACGCAGTATTTT.

The chain has TRBV5-8 and TRBJ2-3, with 7 positions matching TRBD1. The CDR3 runs to 14 residues. Germline V gene data show CDR1 as SGHTS and CDR2 as YDEGEE. V lost 3 bases and J lost 1; bases outside the gene matches: 2. CDR3 sequence: CASSSGQRTDTQYF. The CDR3 DNA reads TGTGCCAGCAGCTCGGGACAGCGCACAGATACGCAGTATTTT.